The entry below describes one T cell receptor beta chain. In the original analysis: Estimated nucleated cell counts came from reference gene primer amplification. Assay: immunoSEQ multiplex PCR; the TCRdb copy retains only in-frame clones and omits some. From that table come the V and J calls and clone size; the DNA was used to work out D and trimming. Of around 130,000 clones in the sample, roughly 91% were seen once. These data belong to a study of blood T cell repertoires in COVID-19. The length of the CDR3 is 14 residues. Germline CDR1 is SGHNT and CDR2 is YYREEE (reference sequence). V gave up 2 bases and J gave up 8 bases; unmatched junction bases: 6.

This sequence was found in a man in his fifties or sixties with active or convalescent COVID-19. Sequencing used peripheral blood. This chain connects TRBV5-4 to TRBJ2-1, with 8 bases matching TRBD1. Here the CDR3 DNA reads TGTGCCAGCAGCTTTGGACAGGGTTATCATGAGCAGTTCTTC. Its protein product is CASSFGQGYHEQFF. Based on the CDR3 plus reference TRBV5-4 and TRBJ2-1, the full variable domain is ETGVTQSPTHLIKTRGQQVTLRCSSQSGHNTVSWYQQALGQGPQFIFQYYREEENGRGNFPPRFSGLQFPNYSSELNVNALELDDSALYLCASSFGQGYHEQFFGPGTRLTVL.